These 2 T cell receptor beta chains share one sample of origin, sequenced in a study of cytomegalovirus exposure and HLA in healthy donors. It was with 60 Vbeta and 13 Jbeta primers that the PCR ran. This table comes from immunoSEQ multiplex PCR, and its TCRdb copy is limited to in-frame clones, with some not included. The sample lists about 200,000 clones; around 73% were seen once. The sample was PBMCs. Receptors originate from a woman in her twenties or thirties in good health and CMV-seronegative.

The chain links TRBV7-8 to TRBJ2-3; 9 nucleotides line up with TRBD1. The CDR3 is made up of 15 amino acids. J gave up 4 bases and V 5 bases, and 7 bases lay outside the gene matches. Germline loops: CDR1 SGHVS, CDR2 FQNEAQ. The CDR3 DNA follows: TGTGCCAGCAGCCAAGGGACAGGGCGCGCAGATACGCAGTATTTT. Amino acid sequence: CASSQGTGRADTQYF.

The V and J genes are TRBV14 and TRBJ2-3; 7 bases map to TRBD1. V trimming: 3 bases; J trimming: 8 bases; junction bases outside the gene matches: 5. Per the germline V gene, CDR1 is SGHDN and CDR2 is FVKESK. The CDR3 covers 13 residues. CDR3 in amino acids: CASSQTGLGTQYF. CDR3 sequence (DNA): TGTGCCAGCAGCCAGACAGGGTTGGGTACGCAGTATTTT.